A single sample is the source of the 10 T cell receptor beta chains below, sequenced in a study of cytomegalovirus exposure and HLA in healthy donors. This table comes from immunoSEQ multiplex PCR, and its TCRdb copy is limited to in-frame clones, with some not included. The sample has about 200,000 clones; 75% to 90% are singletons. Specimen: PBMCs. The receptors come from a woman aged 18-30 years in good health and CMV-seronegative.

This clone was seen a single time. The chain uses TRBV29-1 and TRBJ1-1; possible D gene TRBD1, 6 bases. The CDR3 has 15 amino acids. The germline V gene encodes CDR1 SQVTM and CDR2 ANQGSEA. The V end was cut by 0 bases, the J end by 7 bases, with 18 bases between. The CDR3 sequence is CSVEDLGREDSEAFF. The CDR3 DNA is TGCAGCGTTGAAGATCTTGGGAGGGAGGACAGTGAAGCTTTCTTT.

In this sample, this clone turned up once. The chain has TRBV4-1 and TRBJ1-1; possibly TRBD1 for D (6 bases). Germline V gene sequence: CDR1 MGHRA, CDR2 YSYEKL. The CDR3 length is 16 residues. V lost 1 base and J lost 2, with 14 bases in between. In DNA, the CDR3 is TGCGCCAGCAGCCAAGCGAGCACAGGGACCAACACTGAAGCTTTCTTT. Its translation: CASSQASTGTNTEAFF.

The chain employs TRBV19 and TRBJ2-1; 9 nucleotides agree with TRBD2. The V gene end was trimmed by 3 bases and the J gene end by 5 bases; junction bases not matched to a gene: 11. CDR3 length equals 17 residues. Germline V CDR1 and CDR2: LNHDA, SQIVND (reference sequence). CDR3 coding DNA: TGTGCCAGTAGTATCTCCGCTAGCGGGATAACGAACAATGAGCAGTTCTTC. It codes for CASSISASGITNNEQFF. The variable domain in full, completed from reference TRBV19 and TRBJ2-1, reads DGGITQSPKYLFRKEGQNVTLSCEQNLNHDAMYWYRQDPGQGLRLIYYSQIVNDFQKGDIAEGYSVSREKKESFPLTVTSAQKNPTAFYLCASSISASGITNNEQFFGPGTRLTVL.

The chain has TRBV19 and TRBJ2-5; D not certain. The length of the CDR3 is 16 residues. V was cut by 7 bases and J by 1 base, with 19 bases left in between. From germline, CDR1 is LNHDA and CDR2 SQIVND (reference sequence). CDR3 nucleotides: TGTGCCAGTACCCCCGGGCCAGTAGGATTCCAAGAGACCCAGTACTTC. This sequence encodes CASTPGPVGFQETQYF.

The CDR3 coding sequence is TGTGCCAGCAGCTTAACGGAAGCTAGCTTGAACACCGGGGAGCTGTTTTTT. This sequence encodes CASSLTEASLNTGELFF. This chain joins TRBV7-3 and TRBJ2-2, with a tentative D call TRBD2 (5 bases). Trimming shortened V by 0 bases and J by 1 base, and 12 bases separated the two germline ends. Germline CDR1 is SGHTA and CDR2 is FQGTGA. The CDR3 is 17 amino acids.

CDR3 nucleotide sequence: TGTGCCATCAGTGAGTCTGAAAAGGTCCGATCAGATACGCAGTATTTT. It is translated as CAISESEKVRSDTQYF. This chain links TRBV10-3 with TRBJ2-3; D ambiguous. This CDR3 is built from 16 residues. V gave up 0 bases and J gave up 4 bases, with 14 bases separating them. Germline V CDR1 and CDR2: ENHRY, SYGVKD.

The CDR3 protein is CASSARTGDNNGNTIYF. CDR3 nucleotide sequence: TGTGCCAGCAGCGCCAGGACAGGCGATAATAATGGAAACACCATATATTTT. The chain joins TRBV9 to TRBJ1-3; 7 positions agree with TRBD1. The trim removed 3 bases at V and 3 bases at J, leaving 12 bases unmatched. The CDR3 length is 17 residues. Germline V gene lookup returns CDR1 SGDLS and CDR2 YYNGEE.

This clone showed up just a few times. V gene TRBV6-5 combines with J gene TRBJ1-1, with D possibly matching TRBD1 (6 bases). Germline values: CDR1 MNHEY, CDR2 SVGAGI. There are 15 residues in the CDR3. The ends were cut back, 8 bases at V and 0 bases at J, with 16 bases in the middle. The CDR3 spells CASAEGTKMNTEAFF. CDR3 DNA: TGTGCCAGCGCCGAGGGGACAAAAATGAACACTGAAGCTTTCTTT.

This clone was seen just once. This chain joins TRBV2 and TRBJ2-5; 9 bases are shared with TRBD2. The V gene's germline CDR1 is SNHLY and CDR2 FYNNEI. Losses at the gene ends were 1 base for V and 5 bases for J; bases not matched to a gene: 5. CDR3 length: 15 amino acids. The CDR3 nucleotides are TGTGCCAGCAGTGAAGGTGGCGGGAGGGGTGAGACCCAGTACTTC. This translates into CASSEGGGRGETQYF.

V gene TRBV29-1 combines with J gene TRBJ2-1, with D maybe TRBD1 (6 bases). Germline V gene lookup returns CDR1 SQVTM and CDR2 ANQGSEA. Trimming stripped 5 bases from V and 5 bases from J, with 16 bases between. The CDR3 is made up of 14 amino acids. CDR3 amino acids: CSVRDIVGDNEQFF. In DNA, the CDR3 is TGCAGCGTTCGGGACATAGTAGGGGACAATGAGCAGTTCTTC.